Listed below are T cell receptor beta chains from one sample, sequenced in a study of regulatory T cells in long-lasting Graves disease. TCRdb passed the multiplex PCR reads through MiXCR, listing each CDR3 protein once. The data show roughly 430,000 distinct CDR3 sequences, with about 21% seen just once and 13% to 15% held by the top ten. This specimen was peripheral blood mononuclear cells (PBMCs), taken when the disease was refractory, from a patient treated with antithyroid drugs. These receptors came from a female donor with Graves disease. Both conserved end residues are part of each CDR3. D genes are given only for firm matches. Clone size appears in some rows only: once, few, many, or a class for an expanded clone.

J gene	V gene	clone size	D gene	CDR3 DNA	CDR3 protein
TRBJ2-7	TRBV20-1	few	TRBD2	TGCAGTGCTAGTATCTCTAGCGGGATTCGCGAGCAGTACTTC	CSASISSGIREQYF
TRBJ2-3	TRBV12-3/TRBV12-4	many	-	TGTGCCAGCAGCACAACAGGGCCTAGCACAGATACGCAGTATTTT	CASSTTGPSTDTQYF
TRBJ2-5	TRBV20-1	many	TRBD2	TGCAGTCCCTCGGGAGGGGATTTGGAGACCCAGTACTTC	CSPSGGDLETQYF
TRBJ2-6	TRBV30	-	-	TGTGCCTGGGGCCTCGGTACTGGGGCCAACGTCCTGACTTTC	CAWGLGTGANVLTF
TRBJ1-3	TRBV7-9	-	TRBD1	TGTGCCAGCAGCTTAGGGCCAGGGGGCCCTGGAAACACCATATATTTT	CASSLGPGGPGNTIYF
TRBJ1-1	TRBV10-3	-	-	TGTGCCATCAGTGTCGACAGTAACGTTTTCTTT	CAISVDSNVFF
TRBJ1-2	TRBV11-2	few	TRBD1	TGTGCCAGCAGCTTATACGGTGGGGGACAGGGGGACTATGGCTACACCTTC	CASSLYGGGQGDYGYTF
TRBJ2-3	TRBV27	few	TRBD1	TGTGCCAGCAGTTTAGACAGGGGGCTCGCCGATACGCAGTATTTT	CASSLDRGLADTQYF
TRBJ2-3	TRBV4-1	-	-	TGCGCCAGCAGCCAAACACATGACACAGATACGCAGTATTTT	CASSQTHDTDTQYF
TRBJ2-3	TRBV20-1	-	-	TGCAGCGGGACTCTCTATTCAGATACGCAGTATTTT	CSGTLYSDTQYF
TRBJ1-2	TRBV2	many	-	TGTGCCAGCAGTGACAACCACTATGGCTACACCTTC	CASSDNHYGYTF
TRBJ2-2	TRBV24-1	many	-	TGTGCCACCAGTGATTTTGGGGCCAGAAACACCGGGGAGCTGTTTTTT	CATSDFGARNTGELFF
TRBJ1-1	TRBV2	many	-	TGTGCCAGCAGACAGGGTTACCCTGAAGCTTTCTTT	CASRQGYPEAFF
TRBJ2-5	TRBV20-1	many	TRBD2	TGCAGTGCTAGAGCTTTGGCTAGCGGGACATTACCCCAAGAGACCCAGTACTTC	CSARALASGTLPQETQYF
TRBJ2-1	TRBV6-2/TRBV6-3	-	-	TGTGCCAGCATTCGAGTACTGCGGGGTAACAATGAGCAGTTCTTC	CASIRVLRGNNEQFF
TRBJ2-5	TRBV28	once	-	TGTGCCAGCAGTTTGGCCGGGGCTAGCATGGAGACCCAGTACTTC	CASSLAGASMETQYF
TRBJ2-2	TRBV6-2/TRBV6-3	-	TRBD2	TGTGCCAGCAGTTACCTGAAAGGACTAGGAAACACCGGGGAGCTGTTTTTT	CASSYLKGLGNTGELFF
TRBJ2-7	TRBV20-1	few	-	TGCAGTGCTAGTATCGGGACTTCCTACGAGCAGTACTTC	CSASIGTSYEQYF
TRBJ2-1	TRBV24-1	-	-	TGTGCCACCAGTGACCTCTCCTCCTACAATGAGCAGTTCTTC	CATSDLSSYNEQFF
TRBJ1-5	TRBV30	-	-	TGTGCCTGGAGTTCAAAGGGGTGGGGGGTTGGCCAGCCCCAGCATTTT	CAWSSKGWGVGQPQHF
TRBJ2-2	TRBV10-2	-	-	TGCGCCAGCAGTGCCCTCACTAAGCGGCTGAGGAACACCGGGGAGCTGTTTTTT	CASSALTKRLRNTGELFF
TRBJ2-7	TRBV5-1	few	-	TGCGCCAGCCGACCTTCCTATTTGGGACTCCGAAAGAACTCCTACGAGCAGTACTTC	CASRPSYLGLRKNSYEQYF
TRBJ2-4	TRBV5-8	few	TRBD2	TGTGCCAGCAGCCCCTTAACGGCTAGCGGGAGTGGGAGTAGAAACATTCAGTACTTC	CASSPLTASGSGSRNIQYF
TRBJ2-5	TRBV18	many	-	TGTGCCAGCTCACCAGTTGGGACAAAAGAGACCCAGTACTTC	CASSPVGTKETQYF